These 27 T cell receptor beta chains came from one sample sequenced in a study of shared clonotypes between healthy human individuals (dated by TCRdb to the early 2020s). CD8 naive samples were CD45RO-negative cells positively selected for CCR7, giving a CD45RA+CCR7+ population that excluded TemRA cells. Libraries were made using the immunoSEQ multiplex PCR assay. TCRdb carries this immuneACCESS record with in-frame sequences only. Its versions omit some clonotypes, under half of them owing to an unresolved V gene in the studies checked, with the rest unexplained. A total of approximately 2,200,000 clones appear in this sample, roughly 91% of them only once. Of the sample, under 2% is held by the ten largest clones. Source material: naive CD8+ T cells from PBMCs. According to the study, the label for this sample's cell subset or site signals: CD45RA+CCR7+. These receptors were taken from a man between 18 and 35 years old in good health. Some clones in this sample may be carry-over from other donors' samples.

CDR3 region: CASSLAGTESTDTQYF. The CDR3, as DNA: TGTGCCAGCAGCTTAGCCGGGACAGAGAGCACAGATACGCAGTATTTT. The V gene is TRBV7-9, the J gene TRBJ2-3, with TRBD1 identical over 7 bases. V shed 0 bases and J 0 bases; nucleotides not matched to a gene: 3. CDR1 SEHNR and CDR2 FQNEAQ come from the germline V gene (reference sequence). This CDR3 spans 16 amino acids.

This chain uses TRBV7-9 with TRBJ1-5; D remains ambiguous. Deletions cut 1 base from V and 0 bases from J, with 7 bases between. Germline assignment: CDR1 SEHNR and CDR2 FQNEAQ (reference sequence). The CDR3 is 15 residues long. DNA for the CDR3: TGTGCCAGCAGCTTAGGGGTTTATAGCAATCAGCCCCAGCATTTT. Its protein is CASSLGVYSNQPQHF.

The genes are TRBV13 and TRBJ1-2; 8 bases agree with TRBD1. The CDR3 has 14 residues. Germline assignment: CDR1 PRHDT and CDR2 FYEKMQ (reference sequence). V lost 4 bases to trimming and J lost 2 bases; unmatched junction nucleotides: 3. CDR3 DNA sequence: TGTGCCAGCAGCTCACAGGGGGGGAACTATGGCTACACCTTC. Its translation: CASSSQGGNYGYTF.

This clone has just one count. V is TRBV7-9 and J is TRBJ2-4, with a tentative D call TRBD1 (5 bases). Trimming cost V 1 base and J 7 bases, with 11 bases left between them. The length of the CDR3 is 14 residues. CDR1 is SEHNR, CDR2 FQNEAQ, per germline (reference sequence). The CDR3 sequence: CASSLGGQGNIQYF. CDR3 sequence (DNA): TGTGCCAGCAGCTTAGGGGGTCAGGGTAACATTCAGTACTTC. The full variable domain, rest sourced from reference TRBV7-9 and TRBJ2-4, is DTGVSQNPRHKITKRGQNVTFRCDPISEHNRLYWYRQTLGQGPEFLTYFQNEAQLEKSRLLSDRFSAERPKGSFSTLEIQRTEQGDSAMYLCASSLGGQGNIQYFGAGTRLSVL.

This CDR3 reads CASSPHPGYEQYF. CDR3 sequence (DNA): TGTGCCAGCAGCCCTCACCCAGGGTACGAGCAGTACTTC. The rearrangement joins TRBV9 to TRBJ2-7; weak D call: TRBD1 (5 bases). CDR3 length equals 13 residues. The V and J ends lost 4 bases and 4 bases respectively, with 12 bases between them. In germline, CDR1 is SGDLS, CDR2 YYNGEE.

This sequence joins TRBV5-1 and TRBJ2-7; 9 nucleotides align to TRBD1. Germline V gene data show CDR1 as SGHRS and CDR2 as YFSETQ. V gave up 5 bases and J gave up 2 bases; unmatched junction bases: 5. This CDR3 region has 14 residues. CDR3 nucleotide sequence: TGCGCCAGCAGGACCGGGACAGGGACCTACGAGCAGTACTTC. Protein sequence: CASRTGTGTYEQYF. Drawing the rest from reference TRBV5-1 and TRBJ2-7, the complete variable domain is KAGVTQTPRYLIKTRGQQVTLSCSPISGHRSVSWYQQTPGQGLQFLFEYFSETQRNKGNFPGRFSGRQFSNSRSEMNVSTLELGDSALYLCASRTGTGTYEQYFGPGTRLTVT.

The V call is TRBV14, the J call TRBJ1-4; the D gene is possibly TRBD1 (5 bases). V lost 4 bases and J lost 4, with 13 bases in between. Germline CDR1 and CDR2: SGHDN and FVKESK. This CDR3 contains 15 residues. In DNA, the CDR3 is TGTGCCAGCAGCCGGCAGGGTCCCGGTAATGAAAAACTGTTTTTT. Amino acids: CASSRQGPGNEKLFF.

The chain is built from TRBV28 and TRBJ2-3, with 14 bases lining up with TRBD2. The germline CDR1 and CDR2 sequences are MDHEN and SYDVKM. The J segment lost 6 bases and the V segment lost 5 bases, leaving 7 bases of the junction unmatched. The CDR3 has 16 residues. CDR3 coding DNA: TGTGCCAGCAGTAACGGACTAGCGGGAGGAGGTGATACGCAGTATTTT. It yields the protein CASSNGLAGGGDTQYF. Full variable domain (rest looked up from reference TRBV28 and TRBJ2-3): DVKVTQSSRYLVKRTGEKVFLECVQDMDHENMFWYRQDPGLGLRLIYFSYDVKMKEKGDIPEGYSVSREKKERFSLILESASTNQTSMYLCASSNGLAGGGDTQYFGPGTRLTVL.

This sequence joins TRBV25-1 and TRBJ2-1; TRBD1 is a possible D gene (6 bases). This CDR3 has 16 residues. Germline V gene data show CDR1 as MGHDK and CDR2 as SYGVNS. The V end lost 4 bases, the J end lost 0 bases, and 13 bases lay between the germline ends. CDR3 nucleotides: TGTGCCAGCAGTGGGCACAGGACAGCCTCCTACAATGAGCAGTTCTTC. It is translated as CASSGHRTASYNEQFF.

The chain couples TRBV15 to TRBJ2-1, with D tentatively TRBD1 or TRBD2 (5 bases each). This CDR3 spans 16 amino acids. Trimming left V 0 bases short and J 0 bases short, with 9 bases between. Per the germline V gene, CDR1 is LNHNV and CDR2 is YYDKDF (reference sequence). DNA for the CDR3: TGTGCCACCAGCAGAGATTGGGGGAGCTCCTACAATGAGCAGTTCTTC. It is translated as CATSRDWGSSYNEQFF.

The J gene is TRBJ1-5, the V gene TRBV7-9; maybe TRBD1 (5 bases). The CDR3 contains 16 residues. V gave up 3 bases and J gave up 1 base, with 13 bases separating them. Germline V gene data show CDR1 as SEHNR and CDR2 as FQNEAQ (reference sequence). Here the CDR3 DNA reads TGTGCCAGCAGCTTGGGACCCCAAGGAAGCAATCAGCCCCAGCATTTT. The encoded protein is CASSLGPQGSNQPQHF. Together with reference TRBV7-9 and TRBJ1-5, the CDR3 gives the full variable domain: DTGVSQNPRHKITKRGQNVTFRCDPISEHNRLYWYRQTLGQGPEFLTYFQNEAQLEKSRLLSDRFSAERPKGSFSTLEIQRTEQGDSAMYLCASSLGPQGSNQPQHFGDGTRLSIL.

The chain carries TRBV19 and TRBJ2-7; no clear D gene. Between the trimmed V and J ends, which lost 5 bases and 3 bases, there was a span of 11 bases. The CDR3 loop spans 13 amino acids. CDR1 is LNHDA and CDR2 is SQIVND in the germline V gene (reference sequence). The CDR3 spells CASSLGIFYEQYF. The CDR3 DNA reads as TGTGCCAGTAGTTTGGGCATCTTCTACGAGCAGTACTTC.

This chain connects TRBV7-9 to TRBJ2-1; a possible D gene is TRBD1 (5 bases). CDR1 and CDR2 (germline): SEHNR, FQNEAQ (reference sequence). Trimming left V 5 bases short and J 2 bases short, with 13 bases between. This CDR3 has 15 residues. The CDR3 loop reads CASSPDREPYNEQFF. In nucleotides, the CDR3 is TGTGCCAGCAGCCCCGACAGAGAGCCCTACAATGAGCAGTTCTTC.

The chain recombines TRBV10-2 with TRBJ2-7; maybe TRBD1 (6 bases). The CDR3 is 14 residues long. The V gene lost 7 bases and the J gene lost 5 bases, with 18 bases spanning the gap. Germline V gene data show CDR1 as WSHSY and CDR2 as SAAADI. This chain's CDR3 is CASKEGVGFHEQYF. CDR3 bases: TGCGCCAGCAAAGAGGGGGTCGGGTTCCACGAGCAGTACTTC.

The DNA for the CDR3 is TGTGCCAGCAGCCAAGAGGAGGGTGGATCCTACGAGCAGTACTTC. Residues: CASSQEEGGSYEQYF. The J gene is TRBJ2-7, the V gene TRBV4-2, with D maybe TRBD2 (6 bases). There are 15 residues in the CDR3. V was clipped by 0 bases and J by 1 base, with 10 bases between them. Germline CDR1 is LGHNA and CDR2 is YNFKEQ.

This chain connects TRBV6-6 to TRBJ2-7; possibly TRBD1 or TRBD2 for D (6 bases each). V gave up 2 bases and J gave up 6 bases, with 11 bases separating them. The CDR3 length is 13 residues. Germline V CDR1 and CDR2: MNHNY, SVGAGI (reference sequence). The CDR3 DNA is TGTGCCAGCAGTTACGGAGGGGGGCTCGAGCAGTACTTC. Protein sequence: CASSYGGGLEQYF.

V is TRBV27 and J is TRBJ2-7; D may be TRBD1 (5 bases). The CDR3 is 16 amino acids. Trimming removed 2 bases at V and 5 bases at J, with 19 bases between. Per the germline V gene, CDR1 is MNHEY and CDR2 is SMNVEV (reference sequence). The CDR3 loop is CASSLAVAAGAHEQYF. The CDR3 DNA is TGTGCCAGCAGTTTAGCAGTTGCGGCTGGGGCCCACGAGCAGTACTTC.

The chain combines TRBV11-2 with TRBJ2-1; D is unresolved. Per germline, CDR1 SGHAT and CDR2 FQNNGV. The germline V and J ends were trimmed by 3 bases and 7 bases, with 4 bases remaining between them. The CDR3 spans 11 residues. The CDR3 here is CASSFPNEQFF. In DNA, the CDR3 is TGTGCCAGCAGCTTCCCTAATGAGCAGTTCTTC. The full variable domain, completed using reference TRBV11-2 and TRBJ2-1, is EAGVAQSPRYKIIEKRQSVAFWCNPISGHATLYWYQQILGQGPKLLIQFQNNGVVDDSQLPKDRFSAERLKGVDSTLKIQPAKLEDSAVYLCASSFPNEQFFGPGTRLTVL.

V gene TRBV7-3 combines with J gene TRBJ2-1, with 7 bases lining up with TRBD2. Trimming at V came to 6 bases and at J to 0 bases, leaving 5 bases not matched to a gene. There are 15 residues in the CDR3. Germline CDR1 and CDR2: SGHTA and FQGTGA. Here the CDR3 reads CASRVSGASYNEQFF. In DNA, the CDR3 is TGTGCCAGCAGAGTAAGCGGGGCCTCCTACAATGAGCAGTTCTTC. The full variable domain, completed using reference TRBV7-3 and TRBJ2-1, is GAGVSQTPSNKVTEKGKYVELRCDPISGHTALYWYRQSLGQGPEFLIYFQGTGAADDSGLPNDRFFAVRPEGSVSTLKIQRTERGDSAVYLCASRVSGASYNEQFFGPGTRLTVL.

The CDR3 DNA follows: TGCGCCAGCAGCCCGTCCAGCGGGAGGTCTTCCCACGAGCAGTACTTC. As protein: CASSPSSGRSSHEQYF. The chain couples TRBV4-3 to TRBJ2-7, with TRBD2 matching 9 bases. This CDR3 has 16 residues. CDR1 is LGHNA and CDR2 is YSLEER in the germline V gene. With 4 bases clipped from V and 5 bases from J, the junction kept 12 bases outside the gene matches.

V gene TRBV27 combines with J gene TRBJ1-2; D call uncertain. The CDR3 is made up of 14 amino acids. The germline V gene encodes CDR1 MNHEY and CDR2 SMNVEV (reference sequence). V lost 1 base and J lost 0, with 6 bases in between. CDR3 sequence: CASSLYPPNYGYTF. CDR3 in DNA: TGTGCCAGCAGTTTATACCCACCTAACTATGGCTACACCTTC.

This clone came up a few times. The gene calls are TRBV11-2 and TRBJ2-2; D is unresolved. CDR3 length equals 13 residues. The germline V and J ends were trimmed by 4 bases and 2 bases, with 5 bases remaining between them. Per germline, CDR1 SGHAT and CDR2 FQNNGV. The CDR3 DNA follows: TGTGCCAGCAGCTCACTAAACACCGGGGAGCTGTTTTTT. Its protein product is CASSSLNTGELFF.

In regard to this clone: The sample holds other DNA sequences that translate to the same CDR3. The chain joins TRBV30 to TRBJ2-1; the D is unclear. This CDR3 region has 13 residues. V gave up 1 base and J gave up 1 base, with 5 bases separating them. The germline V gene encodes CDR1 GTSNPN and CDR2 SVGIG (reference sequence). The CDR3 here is CAWSGASYNEQFF. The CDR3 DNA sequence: TGTGCCTGGAGTGGTGCTTCCTACAATGAGCAGTTCTTC. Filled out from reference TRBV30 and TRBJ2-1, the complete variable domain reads SQTIHQWPATLVQPVGSPLSLECTVEGTSNPNLYWYRQAAGRGLQLLFYSVGIGQISSEVPQNLSASRPQDRQFILSSKKLLLSDSGFYLCAWSGASYNEQFFGPGTRLTVL.

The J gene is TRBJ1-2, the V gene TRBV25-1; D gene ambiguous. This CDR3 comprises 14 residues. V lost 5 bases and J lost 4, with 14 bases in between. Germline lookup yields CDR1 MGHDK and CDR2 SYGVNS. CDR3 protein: CASSRYGQAYGYTF. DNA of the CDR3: TGTGCCAGCAGTCGCTATGGGCAAGCCTATGGCTACACCTTC.

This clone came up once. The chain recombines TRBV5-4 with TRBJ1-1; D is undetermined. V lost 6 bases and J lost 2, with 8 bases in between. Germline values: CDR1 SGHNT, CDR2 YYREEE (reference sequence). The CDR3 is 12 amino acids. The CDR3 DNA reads TGTGCCAGCACTTACGGAAACACTGAAGCTTTCTTT. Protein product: CASTYGNTEAFF.

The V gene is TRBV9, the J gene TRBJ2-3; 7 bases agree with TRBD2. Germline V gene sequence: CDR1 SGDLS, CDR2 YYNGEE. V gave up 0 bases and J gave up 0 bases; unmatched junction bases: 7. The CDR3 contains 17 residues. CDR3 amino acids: CASSVAGGGSSTDTQYF. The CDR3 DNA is TGTGCCAGCAGCGTAGCCGGCGGGGGAAGTAGCACAGATACGCAGTATTTT.

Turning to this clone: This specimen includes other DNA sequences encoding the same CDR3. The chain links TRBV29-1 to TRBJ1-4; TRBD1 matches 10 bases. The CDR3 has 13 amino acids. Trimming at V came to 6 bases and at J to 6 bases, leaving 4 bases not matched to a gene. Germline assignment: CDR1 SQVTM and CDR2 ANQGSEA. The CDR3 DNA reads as TGCAGCGTCACCGGGACAGGGGATGAAAAACTGTTTTTT. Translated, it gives CSVTGTGDEKLFF.